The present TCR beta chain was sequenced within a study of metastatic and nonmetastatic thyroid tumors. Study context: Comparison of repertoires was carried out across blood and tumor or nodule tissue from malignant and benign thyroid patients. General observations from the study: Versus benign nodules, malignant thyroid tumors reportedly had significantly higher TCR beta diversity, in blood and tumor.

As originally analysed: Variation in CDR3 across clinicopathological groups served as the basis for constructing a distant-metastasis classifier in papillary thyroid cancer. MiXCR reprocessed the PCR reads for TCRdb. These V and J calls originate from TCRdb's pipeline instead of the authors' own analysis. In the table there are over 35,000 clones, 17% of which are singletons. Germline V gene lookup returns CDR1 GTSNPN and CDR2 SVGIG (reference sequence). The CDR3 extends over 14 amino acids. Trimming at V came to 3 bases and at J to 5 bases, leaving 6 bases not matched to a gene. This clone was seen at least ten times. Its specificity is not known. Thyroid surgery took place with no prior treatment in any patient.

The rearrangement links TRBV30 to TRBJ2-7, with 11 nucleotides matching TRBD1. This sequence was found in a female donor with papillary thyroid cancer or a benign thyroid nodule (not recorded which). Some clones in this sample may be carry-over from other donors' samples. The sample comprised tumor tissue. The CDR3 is CAWSGLGQGDEQYF. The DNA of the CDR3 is TGTGCCTGGAGCGGCTTGGGACAGGGGGACGAGCAGTACTTC.